Below, 22 T cell receptor beta chains from the same sample are listed, as sequenced in a study of OX40 agonist ivuxolimab in advanced cancers. Clones were read by immunoSEQ multiplex PCR, and TCRdb kept only the in-frame ones, dropping some. Of 55,000 to 75,000 clones listed, 82% are singletons. The sequencing here drew on CD4+ or CD8+ T cells sorted from blood, taken in a trial of the OX40 agonist ivuxolimab. Receptors originate from an adult with an advanced solid tumor such as melanoma, head and neck, liver or kidney cancer.

This sequence joins TRBV27 and TRBJ2-1; 11 bases are shared with TRBD1. The CDR3 is 16 residues long. Per the germline V gene, CDR1 is MNHEY and CDR2 is SMNVEV (reference sequence). After removal of 6 bases from V and 6 bases from J, the junction contained 10 bases not matched to a gene. In nucleotides, the CDR3 is TGTGCCAGCAGGGCGGACAGGGGGCTTAGGTCCAATGAGCAGTTCTTC. Translating it yields CASRADRGLRSNEQFF.

This clone was recorded only once. The chain links TRBV28 to TRBJ2-1, with 8 bases that match TRBD2. Per the germline V gene, CDR1 is MDHEN and CDR2 is SYDVKM. V lost 6 bases, J lost 2 bases, and 9 bases stayed unmatched. The CDR3 length is 16 residues. For the CDR3, the DNA is TGTGCCAGCAGGGGGCGGGGGGCCGTGGCCTACAATGAGCAGTTCTTC. It encodes CASRGRGAVAYNEQFF.

The rearrangement joins TRBV4-1 to TRBJ1-1, with no clear D. CDR3 length: 18 amino acids. V lost 1 base to trimming and J lost 3 bases, with 21 bases between them. CDR1 and CDR2 (germline): MGHRA, YSYEKL. CDR3 DNA: TGCGCCAGCAGCCAAGGTCTTCTAGGAAGGGTGAAAGACACTGAAGCTTTCTTT. This encodes CASSQGLLGRVKDTEAFF.

The V call is TRBV4-2, the J call TRBJ1-5; D gene ambiguous. The germline gives CDR1 LGHNA, CDR2 YNFKEQ. The ends were cut back, 4 bases at V and 1 base at J, with 11 bases in the middle. This CDR3 comprises 15 residues. The CDR3 reads CASSPSHVSNQPQHF. The CDR3 DNA follows: TGTGCCAGCAGCCCGTCCCATGTAAGCAATCAGCCCCAGCATTTT.

The V and J genes are TRBV7-9 and TRBJ1-1; tentatively, D is TRBD1 (5 bases). Trimming left V 5 bases short and J 2 bases short, with 24 bases between. CDR1 and CDR2 (germline): SEHNR, FQNEAQ (reference sequence). CDR3 length: 18 residues. CDR3 in DNA: TGTGCCAGCAGCCGGTCAGGGTCAAGGGGCAAATACAACACTGAAGCTTTCTTT. Amino acids: CASSRSGSRGKYNTEAFF.

The CDR3 spells CASSLSGIDNQPQHF. The CDR3 coding sequence is TGTGCCAGCAGTTTATCCGGAATTGATAATCAGCCCCAGCATTTT. The chain employs TRBV27 and TRBJ1-5; the D is unclear. Trimming cost V 0 bases and J 4 bases, with 10 bases left between them. This CDR3 contains 15 residues. Germline CDR1 is MNHEY and CDR2 is SMNVEV (reference sequence).

This chain uses TRBV7-9 with TRBJ2-3; D unresolved. Trimming shortened V by 7 bases and J by 0 bases, and 14 bases separated the two germline ends. The V gene's germline CDR1 is SEHNR and CDR2 FQNEAQ (reference sequence). CDR3 length: 15 amino acids. The CDR3, as DNA: TGTGCCAGCAACCGGGCGTCCCTTAGCACAGATACGCAGTATTTT. Its translation is CASNRASLSTDTQYF.

This sequence joins TRBV5-6 and TRBJ1-1; possible D gene TRBD1, 5 bases. Trimming took 1 base from V and 11 from J, leaving 15 bases between them. In germline, CDR1 is SGHDT, CDR2 YYEEEE. CDR3 length: 13 residues. CDR3 amino acids: CASSLTQGTWAFF. The CDR3 nucleotides are TGTGCCAGCAGCTTGACCCAGGGTACTTGGGCTTTCTTT.

This chain uses TRBV7-9 with TRBJ2-3, with 7 nucleotides matching TRBD2. With V trimmed by 2 bases and J by 1 base, 3 bases remained unmatched. The CDR3 contains 15 residues. Germline CDR1 and CDR2: SEHNR and FQNEAQ (reference sequence). CDR3 sequence (DNA): TGTGCCAGCAGCTTACTGGCGGGGGGCACAGATACGCAGTATTTT. It yields the protein CASSLLAGGTDTQYF.

V gene TRBV4-1 combines with J gene TRBJ2-5; 7 nucleotides agree with TRBD2. The CDR3 sequence is 15 residues long. Trimming took 1 base from V and 3 from J; bases not matched to a gene: 5. Germline V gene lookup returns CDR1 MGHRA and CDR2 YSYEKL. DNA for the CDR3: TGCGCCAGCAGCCAAGGATCGACTAGCAAAGAGACCCAGTACTTC. The encoded protein is CASSQGSTSKETQYF.

In DNA, the CDR3 is TGTGCCAGCAGGAGCAGGGGGCTCGGCTATGGCTACACCTTC. Translated: CASRSRGLGYGYTF. This rearrangement joins TRBV5-6 to TRBJ1-2; TRBD1 matches 8 bases. From germline, CDR1 is SGHDT and CDR2 YYEEEE. The CDR3 is made up of 14 amino acids. V shed 5 bases, J shed 4 bases, and the junction held 7 bases outside the gene matches. The whole variable domain, filled in from reference TRBV5-6 and TRBJ1-2, reads DAGVTQSPTHLIKTRGQQVTLRCSPKSGHDTVSWYQQALGQGPQFIFQYYEEEERQRGNFPDRFSGHQFPNYSSELNVNALLLGDSALYLCASRSRGLGYGYTFGSGTRLTVV.

J is TRBJ2-7 and V is TRBV15; TRBD2 is a possible D gene (6 bases). Germline V CDR1 and CDR2: LNHNV, YYDKDF (reference sequence). V was pared by 1 base and J by 6 bases, with 10 bases between. The CDR3 is 13 residues long. The CDR3 protein is CATSRVGGGEQYF. DNA of the CDR3: TGTGCCACCAGCAGAGTGGGAGGTGGCGAGCAGTACTTC.

This CDR3 is CASSPVWATDTQYF. The CDR3 region has the DNA TGCGCCAGCAGCCCCGTATGGGCCACAGATACGCAGTATTTT. The chain joins TRBV4-1 to TRBJ2-3, with unresolved D. The germline V gene encodes CDR1 MGHRA and CDR2 YSYEKL. Deletions cut 4 bases from V and 2 bases from J, with 10 bases between. The CDR3 sequence is 14 residues long.

This chain links TRBV11-2 with TRBJ2-5, with 7 bases identical to TRBD1. Per the germline V gene, CDR1 is SGHAT and CDR2 is FQNNGV. The ends lost 0 bases at V and 1 base at J; junction bases unmatched: 5. The CDR3 loop spans 16 amino acids. Here the CDR3 DNA reads TGTGCCAGCAGCTTAGACCAAGACAGGGCCCAAGAGACCCAGTACTTC. Translating it yields CASSLDQDRAQETQYF.

This chain links TRBV28 with TRBJ1-1; 7 nucleotides align to TRBD1. CDR3 length equals 15 residues. Germline assignment: CDR1 MDHEN and CDR2 SYDVKM. The trim removed 3 bases at V and 0 bases at J, leaving 4 bases unmatched. CDR3: CASSFPGQMNTEAFF. Here the CDR3 DNA reads TGTGCCAGCAGTTTCCCGGGACAGATGAACACTGAAGCTTTCTTT.

This chain links TRBV18 with TRBJ2-3; maybe TRBD1 (5 bases). Trimming removed 6 bases from V and 4 bases from J, with 8 bases in between. Per germline, CDR1 KGHSH and CDR2 LQKENI. The CDR3 has 12 residues. The CDR3 DNA is TGTGCCAGCTCTGACAGTTCAGATACGCAGTATTTT. It yields the protein CASSDSSDTQYF.

The chain links TRBV19 to TRBJ1-2; no clear D gene. The germline CDR1 and CDR2 sequences are LNHDA and SQIVND (reference sequence). The CDR3 consists of 15 residues. Trimming shortened V by 3 bases and J by 0 bases, and 11 bases separated the two germline ends. CDR3 DNA sequence: TGTGCCAGTAGTATTGCCGCAGATCCTAACTATGGCTACACCTTC. It yields the protein CASSIAADPNYGYTF.

The chain combines TRBV28 with TRBJ2-7; D is unclear. The CDR3 has 13 residues. Germline V gene data show CDR1 as MDHEN and CDR2 as SYDVKM. V lost 5 bases and J 6 bases, leaving 14 bases between the germline ends. CDR3 sequence reads: CASSLPKGGEQYF. The DNA for the CDR3 is TGTGCCAGCAGTCTGCCAAAAGGCGGCGAGCAGTACTTC.

The chain recombines TRBV5-1 with TRBJ2-3; D is unresolved. Looked up from germline, CDR1 is SGHRS and CDR2 is YFSETQ. There are 12 residues in the CDR3. V was trimmed by 3 bases and J by 5 bases, leaving 7 bases between them. CDR3 bases: TGCGCCAGCAGCTCCCAGTTAGATACGCAGTATTTT. Translated: CASSSQLDTQYF. The full variable domain, completed using reference TRBV5-1 and TRBJ2-3, is KAGVTQTPRYLIKTRGQQVTLSCSPISGHRSVSWYQQTPGQGLQFLFEYFSETQRNKGNFPGRFSGRQFSNSRSEMNVSTLELGDSALYLCASSSQLDTQYFGPGTRLTVL.

V and J are TRBV19 and TRBJ1-5; 12 nucleotides agree with TRBD1. V shed 11 bases and J 0 bases; nucleotides not matched to a gene: 5. The CDR3 has 15 amino acids. Germline V CDR1 and CDR2: LNHDA, SQIVND (reference sequence). The CDR3 coding sequence is TGTGCCGGGGGGACAGGGGGCTATAGCAATCAGCCCCAGCATTTT. Protein sequence: CAGGTGGYSNQPQHF.

The genes are TRBV5-1 and TRBJ2-5; 8 nucleotides match TRBD2. Germline assignment: CDR1 SGHRS and CDR2 YFSETQ. V shed 5 bases, J shed 3 bases, and the junction held 6 bases outside the gene matches. The CDR3 loop spans 14 amino acids. This chain's CDR3 is CASSNLLAEETQYF. The DNA of the CDR3 is TGCGCCAGCAGTAATCTACTAGCGGAAGAGACCCAGTACTTC.

V gene TRBV7-2 combines with J gene TRBJ2-5, with 9 bases lining up with TRBD2. This CDR3 comprises 15 residues. The ends lost 3 bases at V and 5 bases at J; junction bases unmatched: 7. CDR1 SGHTA and CDR2 FQGNSA come from the germline V gene. CDR3 amino acids: CASSFAGGLGETQYF. CDR3 DNA: TGTGCCAGCAGCTTTGCGGGGGGGCTGGGGGAGACCCAGTACTTC.